This T cell receptor beta chain was found in a study of human T cells and chemical hapten exposure. Specified time point: pre-sensitization, week 0. The treatment was: therapeutic diphenylcyclopropenone sensitization with weekly scalp DPC. V lost 8 bases to trimming and J lost 1 base, with 16 bases between them. The CDR3 has 15 residues. The germline V gene has CDR1 SGHTA and CDR2 FQGNSA. Each CDR3 protein gets one entry after TCRdb re-called the RACE reads with MiXCR. The sample includes more than 150,000 distinct CDR3 sequences, approximately 29% of them seen just once. The sample here was whole blood, taken in connection with sensitization to the hapten diphenylcyclopropenone (DPC). This receptor was obtained from a woman in her 30s with alopecia areata. Some clones in this sample may be carry-over from other donors' samples. The chain employs TRBV7-2 and TRBJ2-3; D may be TRBD1 or TRBD2 (5 bases each). CDR3 coding DNA: TGTGCCAGCTGGCCGTCGGGGCGGGGCACAGATACGCAGTATTTT. Translating gives CASWPSGRGTDTQYF. Together with reference TRBV7-2 and TRBJ2-3, the CDR3 gives the full variable domain: GAGVSQSPSNKVTEKGKDVELRCDPISGHTALYWYRQSLGQGLEFLIYFQGNSAPDKSGLPSDRFSAERTGGSVSTLTIQRTQQEDSAVYLCASWPSGRGTDTQYFGPGTRLTVL.